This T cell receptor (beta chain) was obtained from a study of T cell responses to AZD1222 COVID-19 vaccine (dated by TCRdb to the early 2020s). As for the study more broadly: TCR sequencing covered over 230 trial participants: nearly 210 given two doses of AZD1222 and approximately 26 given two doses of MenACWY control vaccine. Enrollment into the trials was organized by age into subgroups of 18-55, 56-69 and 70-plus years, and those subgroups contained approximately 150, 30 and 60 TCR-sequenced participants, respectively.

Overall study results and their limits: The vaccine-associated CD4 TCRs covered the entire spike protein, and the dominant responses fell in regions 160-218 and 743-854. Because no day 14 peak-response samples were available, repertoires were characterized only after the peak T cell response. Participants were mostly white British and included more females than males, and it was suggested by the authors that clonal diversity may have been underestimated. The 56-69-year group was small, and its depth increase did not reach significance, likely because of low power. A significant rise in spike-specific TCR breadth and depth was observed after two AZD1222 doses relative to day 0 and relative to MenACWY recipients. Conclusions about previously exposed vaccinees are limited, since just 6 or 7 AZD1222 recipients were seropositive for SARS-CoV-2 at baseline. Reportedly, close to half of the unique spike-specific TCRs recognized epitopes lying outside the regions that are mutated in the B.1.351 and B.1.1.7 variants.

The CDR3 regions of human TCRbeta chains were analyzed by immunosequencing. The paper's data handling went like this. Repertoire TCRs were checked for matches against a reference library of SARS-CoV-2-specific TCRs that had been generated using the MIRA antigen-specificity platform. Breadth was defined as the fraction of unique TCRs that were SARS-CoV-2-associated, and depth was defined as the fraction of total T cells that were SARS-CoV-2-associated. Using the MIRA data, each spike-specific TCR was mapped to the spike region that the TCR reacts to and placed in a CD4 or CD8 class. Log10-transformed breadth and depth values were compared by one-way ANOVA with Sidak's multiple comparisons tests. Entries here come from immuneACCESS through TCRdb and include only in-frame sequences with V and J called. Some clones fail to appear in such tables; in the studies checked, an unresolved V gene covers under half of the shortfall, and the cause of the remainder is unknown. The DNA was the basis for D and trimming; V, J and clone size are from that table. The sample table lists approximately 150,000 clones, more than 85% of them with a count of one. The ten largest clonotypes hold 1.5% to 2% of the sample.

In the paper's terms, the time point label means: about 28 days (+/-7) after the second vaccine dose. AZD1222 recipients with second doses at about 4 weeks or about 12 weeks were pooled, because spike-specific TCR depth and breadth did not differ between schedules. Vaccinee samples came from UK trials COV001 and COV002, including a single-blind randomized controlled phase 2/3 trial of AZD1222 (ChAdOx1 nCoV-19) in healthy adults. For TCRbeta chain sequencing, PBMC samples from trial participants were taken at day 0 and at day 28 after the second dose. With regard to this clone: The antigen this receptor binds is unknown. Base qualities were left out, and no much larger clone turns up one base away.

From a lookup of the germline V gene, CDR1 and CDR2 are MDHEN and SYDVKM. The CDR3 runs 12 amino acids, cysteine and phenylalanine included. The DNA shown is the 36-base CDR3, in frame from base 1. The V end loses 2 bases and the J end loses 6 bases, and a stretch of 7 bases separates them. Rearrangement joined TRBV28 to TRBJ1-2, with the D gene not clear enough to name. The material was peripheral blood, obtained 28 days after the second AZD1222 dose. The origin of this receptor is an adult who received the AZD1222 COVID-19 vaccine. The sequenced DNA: TGTGCCAGCAGTTTAGGGTGGGATGGCTACACCTTC. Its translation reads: CASSLGWDGYTF.